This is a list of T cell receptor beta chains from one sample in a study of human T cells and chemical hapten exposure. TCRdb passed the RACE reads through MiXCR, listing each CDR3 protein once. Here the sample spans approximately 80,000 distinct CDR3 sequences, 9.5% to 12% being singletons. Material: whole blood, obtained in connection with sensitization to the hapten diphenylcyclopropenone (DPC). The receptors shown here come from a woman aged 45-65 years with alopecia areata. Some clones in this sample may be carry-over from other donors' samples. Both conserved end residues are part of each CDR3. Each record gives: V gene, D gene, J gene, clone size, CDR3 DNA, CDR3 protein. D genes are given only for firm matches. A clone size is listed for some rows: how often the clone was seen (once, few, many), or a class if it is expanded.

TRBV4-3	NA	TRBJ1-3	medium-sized	TGCGCCAGCAGCCAAGATGAAGGCTCGGCTGGAAACACCATATATTTT	CASSQDEGSAGNTIYF
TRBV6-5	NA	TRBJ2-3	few	TGTGCCAGCAGTTCCCAGGGTAGGGCGCAGTATTTT	CASSSQGRAQYF
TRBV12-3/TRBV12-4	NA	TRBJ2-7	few	TGTGCCAGCAGTTCCAGAGACTCCATCTCCTACGAGCAGTACTTC	CASSSRDSISYEQYF
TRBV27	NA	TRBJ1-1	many	TGTGCCAGCAGTTCATACAGGGCTGGATCGATCCCTGAAGCTTTCTTT	CASSSYRAGSIPEAFF
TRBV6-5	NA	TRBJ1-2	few	TGTGCCAGCAGTTACTCAGCCAGGAATGGCTACACCTTC	CASSYSARNGYTF
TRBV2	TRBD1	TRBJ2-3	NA	TGTGCCAGTTCCACACCTAGACAGGGAGGCACAGATACGCAGTATTTT	CASSTPRQGGTDTQYF
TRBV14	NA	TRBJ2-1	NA	TGTGCCAGCGGACAAAGGACTTTTTATAGCTCCTACAATGAGCAGTTCTTC	CASGQRTFYSSYNEQFF
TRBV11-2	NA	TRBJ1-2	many	TGTGCCAGCAGCCACATCCTGTCCTCATATGGCTACACCTTC	CASSHILSSYGYTF
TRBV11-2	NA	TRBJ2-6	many	TGTGCCAGCAGCTTAGGAGTTTCTGGGGCCAACGTCCTGACTTTC	CASSLGVSGANVLTF
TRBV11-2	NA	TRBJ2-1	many	TGTGCCAGCAGCCCACAGCGGACTAGCGGACAGGGGAGAGAGCAGTTCTTC	CASSPQRTSGQGREQFF
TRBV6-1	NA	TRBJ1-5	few	TGTGCCAGCAGCGTAGGGATGGGTCAGCCCCAGCATTTT	CASSVGMGQPQHF
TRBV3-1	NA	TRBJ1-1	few	TGTGCCAGCAGCCAAGATCCCAGGGGAGGCACTGAAGCTTTCTTT	CASSQDPRGGTEAFF
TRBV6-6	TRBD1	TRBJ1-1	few	TGTGCCAGCACCGGTGACAGGGACACTGAAGCTTTCTTT	CASTGDRDTEAFF
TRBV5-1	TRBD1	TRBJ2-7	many	TGCGCCAGCAGCTTGGGGGACAGGGACGAGCAGTACTTC	CASSLGDRDEQYF
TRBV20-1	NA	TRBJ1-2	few	TGCAGTGCTAGCTTGCCGTTCCATACCTATGGCTACACCTTC	CSASLPFHTYGYTF
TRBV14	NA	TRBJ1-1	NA	TGTGCCAGCAGCCACCAGGGTACTGAAGCTTTCTTT	CASSHQGTEAFF
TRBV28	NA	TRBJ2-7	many	TGTGCCAGCAGTTTAGATCGGCAGGGGCCAAAGTACTTC	CASSLDRQGPKYF
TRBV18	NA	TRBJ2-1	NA	TGTGCCAGCTCACCACCATGGGGAGGAGTTGGGAATGAGCAGTTCTTC	CASSPPWGGVGNEQFF
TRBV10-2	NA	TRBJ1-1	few	TGCGCCAGCAGTGAAAGGGTTACGAACACTGAAGCTTTCTTT	CASSERVTNTEAFF
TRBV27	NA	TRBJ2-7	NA	TGTGCCAGCAGTTTAAATAGAGGATCCGAGCAGTACTTC	CASSLNRGSEQYF
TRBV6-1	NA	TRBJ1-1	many	TGTGCCAGCAGTGATCCGCACCTGAACACTGAAGCTTTCTTT	CASSDPHLNTEAFF
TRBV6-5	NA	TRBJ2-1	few	TGTGCCAGCAGACGACGCCGCGGGGAATCCTACAATGAGCAGTTCTTC	CASRRRRGESYNEQFF
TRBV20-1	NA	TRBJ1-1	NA	TGCAGTGCTACGTCGGGACTCTGGAACACTGAAGCTTTCTTT	CSATSGLWNTEAFF
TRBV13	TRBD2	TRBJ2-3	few	TGTGCCAGCAGCTTTCTAGCGGGGGGGCCCACAGATACGCAGTATTTT	CASSFLAGGPTDTQYF
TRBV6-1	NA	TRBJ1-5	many	TGTGCCAGCTTAGGATGGGGGATGTATCAGCCCCAGCATTTT	CASLGWGMYQPQHF
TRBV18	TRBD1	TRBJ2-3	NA	TGTGCCAGCCCGGGACAGGCTAGCACAGATACGCAGTATTTT	CASPGQASTDTQYF
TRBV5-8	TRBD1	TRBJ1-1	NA	TGTGCCAGCAGCAGAGGACAATTAACAGGGGCGGTCACTGAAGCTTTCTTT	CASSRGQLTGAVTEAFF
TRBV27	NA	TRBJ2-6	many	TGTGCCAGCACAGACTGGGGCTCTGGGGCCAACGTCCTGACTTTC	CASTDWGSGANVLTF
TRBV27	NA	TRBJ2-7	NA	TGTGCCAGCAGGTTAGGGGTCAGTAGCTCCTACGAGCAGTACTTC	CASRLGVSSSYEQYF
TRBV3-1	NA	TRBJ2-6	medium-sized	TGTGCCAGCAGCCCTAGTTACTCTGGGGCCAACGTCCTGACTTTC	CASSPSYSGANVLTF
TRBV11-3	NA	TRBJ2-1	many	TGTGCCAGCAGCTTGCGGGACTACAATGAGCAGTTCTTC	CASSLRDYNEQFF
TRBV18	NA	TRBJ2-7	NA	TGTGCCAGCTCACCATCGGGGCAGGTAACCTCCTACGAGCAGTACTTC	CASSPSGQVTSYEQYF
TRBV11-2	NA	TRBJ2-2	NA	TGTGCCAGCAGCTTTTCGAACCTAGACAGACAAACCGGGGAGCTGTTTTTT	CASSFSNLDRQTGELFF
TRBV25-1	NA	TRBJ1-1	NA	TGTGCCAGCACCGAAAGGTCGTCTGAAGCTTTCTTT	CASTERSSEAFF
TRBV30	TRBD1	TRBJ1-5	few	TGTGCCTGGAGTCGACAGGGGGTAAGCGGCAATCAGCCCCAGCATTTT	CAWSRQGVSGNQPQHF
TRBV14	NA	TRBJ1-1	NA	TGTGCCAGCAAATTCAGTGGGAACACTGAAGCTTTCTTT	CASKFSGNTEAFF
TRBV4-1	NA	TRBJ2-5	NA	TGCGCCAGCAGCTCCCAGAGGGGATTTTTGGAGACCCAGTACTTC	CASSSQRGFLETQYF
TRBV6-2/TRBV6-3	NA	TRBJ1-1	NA	TGTGTCAGCAGGGAGGTTAACACTGAAGCTTTCTTT	CVSREVNTEAFF
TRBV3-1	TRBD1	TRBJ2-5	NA	TGTGCCAGCAGCCAAGTCGGACAGGCACAAGAGACCCAGTACTTC	CASSQVGQAQETQYF
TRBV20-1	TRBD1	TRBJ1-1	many	TGCAGTGCTGACAGGGGATTGAACACTGAAGCTTTCTTT	CSADRGLNTEAFF